This T cell receptor beta chain stems from a study of brain T cells in children with intractable seizures (dated by TCRdb to the early 2020s). With regard to the full study: As a first screen for immune gene transcripts, resected brain tissue from under 70 pediatric epilepsy surgery cases was run on a NanoString immunology panel. Among the approximately twelve selected surgery cases, pre-surgery blood was additionally sequenced for eight, leaving four cases with brain tissue only. What the research found in general, with its limitations: Viral specificity was inferred solely from CDR3 sequence similarity, and the HCMV serostatus of the patients was not known. Because pre- and post-surgery blood were sequenced to different depths, clones absent from the pre-surgery sample may reflect undersampling.

V lost 1 base and J lost 4 bases, and the count of bases not matched to a germline gene is 7. Its CDR3 holds 16 amino acids, cysteine through phenylalanine. This entry keeps only the CDR3 DNA: 48 bases, framed from base 1. CDR1 is given as LNHNV and CDR2 as YYDKDF, both from the germline V gene (reference sequence). The immunoSEQ assay was used to generate TCR beta chain sequences from genomic DNA. In the original analysis: Any CDR3 sequence that did not begin with the conserved framework cysteine at position 104 was removed by hand. To get clonality, the normalized Shannon's Diversity Index was subtracted from one, giving values from 0 (maximal diversity) to 1 (oligoclonal). Differences in the frequency of the same CDR3 between samples, such as brain versus blood, were assessed with chi-squared comparison-of-proportions tests. Public clonotypes were found by searching immuneACCESS, and the VDJdb browser was used to assess similarity to known antiviral clonotypes. The clones in this table, taken by TCRdb from immuneACCESS, are in-frame only. Not every clone is retained; where verified, under half of the shortfall comes from an unresolved V gene, and the cause of the rest is unknown. V, J and clone size are those of that table, while D and trimming were read from the DNA. Across this sample there are about 320,000 clones, with 93% seen only once. The ten largest clones represent around 6% of the sample.

Of note for this clone: The specificity of this receptor is unknown. No much larger clone exists at a distance of one base, and base qualities are not known.

This specimen's time point label, per the study, means: blood from clinic visit 5 months post-surgery; TSC patient then seizure free. Surgery cases with the highest brain T cell transcript signatures were selected for TCR beta chain sequencing of brain tissue and, where available, blood. Prior to surgery, the patients had been treated with at least one anti-epileptic drug. TCR-sequenced patients were children with drug-resistant epilepsy due to tuberous sclerosis complex, focal cortical dysplasia, Rasmussen encephalitis or hemimegalencephaly. The Monarch genomic DNA purification kit was used to extract bulk genomic DNA from unsorted brain tissue and from whole blood.

The sequence derives from a boy younger than two with tuberous sclerosis and intractable seizures. The sequence links TRBV15 to TRBJ2-1; 7 nucleotides in the junction match TRBD2. The sequenced sample was peripheral blood, obtained approximately 5 months after surgery. The CDR3 protein sequence reads: CATSRVGREIYNEQFF. The DNA sequence follows: TGTGCCACCAGCAGAGTTGGGCGGGAGATATACAATGAGCAGTTCTTC.